This T cell receptor (beta chain) was identified during a study of control samples from healthy donors and cancer patients. Here immunoSEQ multiplex PCR was the method, and the copy in TCRdb shows in-frame clones only, minus some. The repertoire holds over 200,000 clones, with roughly 87% as singletons. Germline V gene sequence: CDR1 MDHEN, CDR2 SYDVKM. The ends lost 5 bases at V and 13 bases at J; junction bases unmatched: 13. The CDR3 length is 15 residues. This clone was seen a few times. The receptor's source is an older woman with lung cancer. Sequencing used PBMCs. V gene TRBV28 combines with J gene TRBJ1-6; TRBD1 aligns across 8 bases. The CDR3 reads CASSRTGPTPVPLHF. The CDR3 nucleotides are TGTGCCAGCAGTCGGACAGGGCCCACCCCAGTCCCCCTCCACTTT.